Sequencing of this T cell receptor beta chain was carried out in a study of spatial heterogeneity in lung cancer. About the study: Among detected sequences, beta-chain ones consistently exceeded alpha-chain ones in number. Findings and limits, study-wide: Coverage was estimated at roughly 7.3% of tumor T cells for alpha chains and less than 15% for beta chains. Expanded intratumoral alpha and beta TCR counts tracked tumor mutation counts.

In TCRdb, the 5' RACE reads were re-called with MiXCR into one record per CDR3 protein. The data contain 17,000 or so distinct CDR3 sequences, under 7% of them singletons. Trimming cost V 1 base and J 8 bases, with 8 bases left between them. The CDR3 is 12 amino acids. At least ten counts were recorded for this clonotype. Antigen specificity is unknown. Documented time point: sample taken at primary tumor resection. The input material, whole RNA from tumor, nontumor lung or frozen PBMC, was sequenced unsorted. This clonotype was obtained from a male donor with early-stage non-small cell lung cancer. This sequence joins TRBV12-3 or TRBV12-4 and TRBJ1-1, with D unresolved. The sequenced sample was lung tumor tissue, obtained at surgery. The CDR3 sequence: CASSLGVGEAFF. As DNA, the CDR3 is TGTGCCAGCAGTTTAGGGGTCGGCGAAGCTTTCTTT.